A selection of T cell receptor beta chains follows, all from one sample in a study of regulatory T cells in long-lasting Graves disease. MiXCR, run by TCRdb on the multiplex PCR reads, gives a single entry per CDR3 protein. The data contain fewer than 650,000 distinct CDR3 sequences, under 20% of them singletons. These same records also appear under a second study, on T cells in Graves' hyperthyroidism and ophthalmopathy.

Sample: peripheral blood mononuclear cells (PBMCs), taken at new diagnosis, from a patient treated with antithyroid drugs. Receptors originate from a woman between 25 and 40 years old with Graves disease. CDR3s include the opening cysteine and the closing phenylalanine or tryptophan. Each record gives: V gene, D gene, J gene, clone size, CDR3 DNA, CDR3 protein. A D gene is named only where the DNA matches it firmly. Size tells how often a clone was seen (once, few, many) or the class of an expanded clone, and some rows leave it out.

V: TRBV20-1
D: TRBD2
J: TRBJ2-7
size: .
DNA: TGCAGTGCCCAGCGGGCTAGCGGGAGTTACGAGCAGTACTTC
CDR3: CSAQRASGSYEQYF

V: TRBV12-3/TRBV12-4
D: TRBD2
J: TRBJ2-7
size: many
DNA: TGTGCCAGCAGTTTCTCTAGCGGGGGAAGGAAGCAGTACTTC
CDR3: CASSFSSGGRKQYF

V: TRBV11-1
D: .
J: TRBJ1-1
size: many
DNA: TGTGCCAGCAGCTTATCCAGGGGCAGGACTGAAGCTTTCTTT
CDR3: CASSLSRGRTEAFF

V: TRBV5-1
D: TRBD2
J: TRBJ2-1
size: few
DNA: TGCGCCAGCAGCTTGATGGGACTAGAAGTTAACAATGAGCAGTTCTTC
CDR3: CASSLMGLEVNNEQFF

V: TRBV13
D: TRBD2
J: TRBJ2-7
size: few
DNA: TGTGCCAGCGGCTATGGGGGCGCGGGAGGACAAAGCTCCTACGAGCAGTACTTC
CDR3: CASGYGGAGGQSSYEQYF

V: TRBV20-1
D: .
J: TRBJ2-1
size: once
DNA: TGCAGTGCTAGCACTAGTCTGGCCTACAATGAGCAGTTCTTC
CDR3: CSASTSLAYNEQFF

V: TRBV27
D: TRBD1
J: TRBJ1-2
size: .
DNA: TGTGCCAGCAGTGACCCGTCCGGGGACAGGGGGCGCTTTGGCCACACCTTC
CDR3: CASSDPSGDRGRFGHTF

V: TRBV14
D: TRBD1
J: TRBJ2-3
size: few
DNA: TGTGCCAGCAGCCAACCGAAGGTGGCAAAGGGGGCTACAGATACGCAGTATTTT
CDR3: CASSQPKVAKGATDTQYF

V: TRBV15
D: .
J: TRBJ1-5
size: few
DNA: TGTGCCACCAGCAGAGCGGATCAGCCCCAGCATTTT
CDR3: CATSRADQPQHF

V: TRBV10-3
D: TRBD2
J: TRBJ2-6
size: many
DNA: TGTGCCATCAGTGGAAGCGGGGCCCACTCTGGGGCCAACGTCCTGACTTTC
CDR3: CAISGSGAHSGANVLTF

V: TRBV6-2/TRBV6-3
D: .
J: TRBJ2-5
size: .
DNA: .
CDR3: CASSSGQGYQETQYF

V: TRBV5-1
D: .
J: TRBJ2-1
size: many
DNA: TGCGCCAGCAGCCCTAGGAATTTCCGCAATGAGCAGTTCTTC
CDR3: CASSPRNFRNEQFF

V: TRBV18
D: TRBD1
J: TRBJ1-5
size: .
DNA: TGTGCCAGCTCACCAACTCTGCCGCTTCGACAGGGTAAAGGTCAGCCCCAGCATTTT
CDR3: CASSPTLPLRQGKGQPQHF

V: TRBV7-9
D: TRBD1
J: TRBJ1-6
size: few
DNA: TGTGCCAGCAGCGCCTGGGACAGATTAAATTCACCCCTCCACTTT
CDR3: CASSAWDRLNSPLHF

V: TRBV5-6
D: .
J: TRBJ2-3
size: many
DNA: TGTGCCAGCAGCTCCAGGCGTAGCGACACAGATACGCAGTATTTT
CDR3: CASSSRRSDTDTQYF

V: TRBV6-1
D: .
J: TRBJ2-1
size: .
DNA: TGTGCCAGCAGTGAACATGGTGGGATAGGGGATGAGCAGTTCTTC
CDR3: CASSEHGGIGDEQFF

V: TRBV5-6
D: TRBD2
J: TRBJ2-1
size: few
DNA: TGTGCCAGCAGCTCCTCTATAGCGGGCTCCTCCTACAATGAGCAGTTCTTC
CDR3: CASSSSIAGSSYNEQFF

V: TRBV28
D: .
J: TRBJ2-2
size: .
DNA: TGTGCCAGCAGTTTAAGTAGGACTACGAACACCGGGGAGCTGTTTTTT
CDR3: CASSLSRTTNTGELFF

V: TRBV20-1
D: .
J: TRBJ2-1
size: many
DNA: TGCAGTGCTGTCCCCTGGGCAGGTAATGAGCAGTTCTTC
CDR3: CSAVPWAGNEQFF

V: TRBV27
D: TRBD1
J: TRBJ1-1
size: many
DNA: TGTGCCAGCAGTTTATTGGGACAGGGGGTGACTGAAGCTTTCTTT
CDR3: CASSLLGQGVTEAFF

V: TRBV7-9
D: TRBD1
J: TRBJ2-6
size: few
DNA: TGTGCCAGCAGCCCCGGGACAGGCGTCTCTAGGGCCAACGTCCTGACTTTC
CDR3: CASSPGTGVSRANVLTF

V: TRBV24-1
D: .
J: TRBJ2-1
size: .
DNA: TGTGCCACCAATGATGGGGGGCAGTACAATGAGCAGTTCTTC
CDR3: CATNDGGQYNEQFF

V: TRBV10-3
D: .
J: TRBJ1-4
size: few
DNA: TGTGCCATCAGTAGTGGGGTGAATGAAAAACTGTTTTTT
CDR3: CAISSGVNEKLFF